The T cell receptor beta chain under discussion was sequenced for a study of T cells in Graves' hyperthyroidism and ophthalmopathy. Patients having uncontrolled infection, another autoimmune disease, pregnancy or lactation were not included. Clinical symptoms, serum thyroxine, TRAb, thyroid ultrasound and orbital computed tomography informed diagnoses. TCR beta CDR3 region amplification was performed from RNA transcripts. First-round RT-PCR with HTBI primers amplified the TCR CDR3 region. TCRdb reprocessed the multiplex PCR reads with MiXCR, giving one entry per CDR3 protein. This repertoire shows hundreds of thousands of distinct CDR3 sequences, approximately 15% found once; its top ten account for 5.5% to 7.5%. Germline CDR1 is SGHRS and CDR2 is YFSETQ. The CDR3 is 12 amino acids. The V and J ends lost 9 bases and 5 bases, in that order; junction bases with no gene match: 6.

V and J are TRBV5-1 and TRBJ2-3; 7 bases are shared with TRBD1. This receptor was identified in a woman aged 25 to 39 with Graves' hyperthyroidism that later progressed to Graves' ophthalmopathy. The source material was blood. The DNA of the CDR3 is TGCGCCACCGGGACAGATCGAGATACGCAGTATTTT. Amino acid sequence: CATGTDRDTQYF.